A selection of T cell receptor beta chains follows, all from one sample in a study of blood T cell repertoires in COVID-19. Measured with immunoSEQ multiplex PCR; TCRdb has only the in-frame clones, and not every one. The sample has some 80,000 clones; more than 75% are singletons. Sequenced input: peripheral blood. These receptors were collected from a human donor in a cohort sampled during active COVID-19. Each CDR3 is given with its conserved first and last residue. D genes are given only for firm matches. Rows give clone size only sometimes, using once, few, many, or a class for an expanded clone.

-	TRBV7-9	TRBD2	TRBJ2-3	CASSPPAGWDTQYF	TGTGCCAGCAGCCCTCCAGCGGGGTGGGATACGCAGTATTTT
few	TRBV25-1	TRBD2	TRBJ2-5	CASNTWEGDSEETQYF	TGTGCCAGCAATACCTGGGAGGGCGACAGCGAAGAGACCCAGTACTTC
-	TRBV2	TRBD1	TRBJ1-5	CASSPTGGSNQPQHF	TGTGCCAGCAGTCCTACAGGGGGCTCCAATCAGCCCCAGCATTTT
-	TRBV7-8	-	TRBJ1-1	CATLRREMVNTEAFF	TGTGCCACCCTAAGACGGGAGATGGTGAACACTGAAGCTTTCTTT
-	TRBV7-9	TRBD1	TRBJ1-1	CASSSYGTGYGNTEAFF	TGTGCCAGCAGCTCCTACGGGACAGGGTATGGGAACACTGAAGCTTTCTTT
-	TRBV27	-	TRBJ1-1	CASKTGTEAFF	TGTGCCAGCAAAACAGGGACTGAAGCTTTCTTT
-	TRBV5-4	-	TRBJ2-7	CASSSTTGAYEQYF	TGTGCCAGCAGCAGCACCACTGGGGCTTACGAGCAGTACTTC
once	TRBV2	-	TRBJ1-6	CASSDVSPNSPLHF	TGTGCCAGCAGTGATGTCAGTCCGAATTCACCCCTCCACTTT
-	TRBV6-5	TRBD1	TRBJ1-6	CASSGAQGALHF	TGTGCCAGCAGCGGGGCTCAGGGGGCCCTCCACTTT
-	TRBV5-1	-	TRBJ1-3	CASSLGQSGNTIYF	TGCGCCAGCAGCTTAGGACAGTCTGGAAACACCATATATTTT
-	TRBV7-2	-	TRBJ2-2	CASSLVLRGTGELFF	TGTGCCAGCAGCTTAGTTCTGCGGGGCACCGGGGAGCTGTTTTTT
-	TRBV7-8	-	TRBJ2-7	CASSPTSGGLGEQYF	TGTGCCAGCAGCCCCACCTCCGGAGGTTTAGGCGAGCAGTACTTC
-	TRBV27	-	TRBJ2-3	CASSHRRGGPGADTQYF	TGTGCCAGCAGTCACCGTCGAGGCGGCCCCGGGGCAGATACGCAGTATTTT
-	TRBV18	TRBD1	TRBJ2-5	CASSTGDSPETQYF	TGTGCCAGCTCAACCGGGGACAGCCCAGAGACCCAGTACTTC
once	TRBV6-6	-	TRBJ2-3	CASTPDPAGTQYF	TGTGCCAGCACCCCGGACCCAGCGGGTACGCAGTATTTT
-	TRBV6-5	TRBD1	TRBJ1-2	CASSYRGQGNYGYTF	TGTGCCAGCAGTTACAGGGGACAGGGAAACTATGGCTACACCTTC
-	TRBV19	-	TRBJ1-1	CASSSREGSEAFF	TGTGCCAGTAGTTCCCGGGAGGGGTCTGAAGCTTTCTTT
-	TRBV6-5	-	TRBJ2-7	CASSYSGLDSYEQYF	TGTGCCAGCAGTTACTCGGGCCTCGACTCCTACGAGCAGTACTTC
-	TRBV2	TRBD2	TRBJ2-1	CASRGGYNEQFF	TGTGCCAGCAGGGGGGGGTACAATGAGCAGTTCTTC
-	TRBV3-1/TRBV3-2	TRBD2	TRBJ2-2	CASSQFRTGLAGVTGELFF	TGTGCCAGCAGCCAATTTCGGACGGGACTAGCGGGGGTTACCGGGGAGCTGTTTTTT